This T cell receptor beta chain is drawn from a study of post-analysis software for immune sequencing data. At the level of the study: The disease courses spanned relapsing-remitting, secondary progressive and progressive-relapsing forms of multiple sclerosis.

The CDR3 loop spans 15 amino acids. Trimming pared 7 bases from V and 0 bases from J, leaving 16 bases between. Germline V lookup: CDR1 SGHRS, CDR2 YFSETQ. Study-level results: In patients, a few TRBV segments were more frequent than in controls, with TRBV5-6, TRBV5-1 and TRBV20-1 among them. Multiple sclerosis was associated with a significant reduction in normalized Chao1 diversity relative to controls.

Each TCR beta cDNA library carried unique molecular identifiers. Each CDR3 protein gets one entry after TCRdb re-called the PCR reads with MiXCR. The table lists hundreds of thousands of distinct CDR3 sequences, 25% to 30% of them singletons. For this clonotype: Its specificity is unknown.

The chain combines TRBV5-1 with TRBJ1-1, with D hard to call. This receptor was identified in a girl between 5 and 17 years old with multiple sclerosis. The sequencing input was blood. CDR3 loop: CASHPSGGMNTEAFF. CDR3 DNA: TGCGCCAGCCATCCATCCGGCGGCATGAACACTGAAGCTTTCTTT.